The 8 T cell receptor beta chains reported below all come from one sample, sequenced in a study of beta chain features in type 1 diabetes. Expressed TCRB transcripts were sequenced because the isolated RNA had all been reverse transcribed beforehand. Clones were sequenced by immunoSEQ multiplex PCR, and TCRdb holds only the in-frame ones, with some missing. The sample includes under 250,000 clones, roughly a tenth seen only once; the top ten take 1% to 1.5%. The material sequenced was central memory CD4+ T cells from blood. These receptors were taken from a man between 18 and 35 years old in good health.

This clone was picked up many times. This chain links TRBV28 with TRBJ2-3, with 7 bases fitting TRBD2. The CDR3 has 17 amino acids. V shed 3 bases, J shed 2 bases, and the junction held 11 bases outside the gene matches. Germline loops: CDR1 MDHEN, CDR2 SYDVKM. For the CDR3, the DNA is TGTGCCAGCAGTTTGCCGGGGGAGCGGGGATACACAGATACGCAGTATTTT. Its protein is CASSLPGERGYTDTQYF.

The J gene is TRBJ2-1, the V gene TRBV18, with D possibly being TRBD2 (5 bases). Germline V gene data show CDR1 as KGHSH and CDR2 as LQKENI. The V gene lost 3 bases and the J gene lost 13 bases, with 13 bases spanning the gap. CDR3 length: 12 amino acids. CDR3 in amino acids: CASSPAGVLQFF. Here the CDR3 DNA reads TGTGCCAGCTCACCTGCGGGTGTACTTCAGTTCTTC.

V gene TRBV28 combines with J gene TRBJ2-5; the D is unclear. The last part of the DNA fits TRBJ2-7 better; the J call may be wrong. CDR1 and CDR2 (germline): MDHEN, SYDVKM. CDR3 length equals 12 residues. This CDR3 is CASSLGTYEQYF. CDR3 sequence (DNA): TGTGCCAGCAGTCTAGGTACCTACGAGCAGTACTTC.

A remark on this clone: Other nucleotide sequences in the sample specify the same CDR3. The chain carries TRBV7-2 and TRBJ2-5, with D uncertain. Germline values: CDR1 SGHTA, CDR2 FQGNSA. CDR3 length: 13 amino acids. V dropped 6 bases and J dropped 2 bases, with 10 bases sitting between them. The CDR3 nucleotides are TGTGCCAGCAGGCGAAGTGTACAAGAGACCCAGTACTTC. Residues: CASRRSVQETQYF.

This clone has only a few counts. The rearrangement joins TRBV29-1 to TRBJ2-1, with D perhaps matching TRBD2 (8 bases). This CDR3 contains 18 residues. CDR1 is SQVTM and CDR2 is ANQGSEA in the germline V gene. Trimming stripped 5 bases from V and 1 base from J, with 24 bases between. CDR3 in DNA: TGCAGCGTTAAGACAGGGTCTGCGGGAGGCTCATCCTACAATGAGCAGTTCTTC. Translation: CSVKTGSAGGSSYNEQFF.

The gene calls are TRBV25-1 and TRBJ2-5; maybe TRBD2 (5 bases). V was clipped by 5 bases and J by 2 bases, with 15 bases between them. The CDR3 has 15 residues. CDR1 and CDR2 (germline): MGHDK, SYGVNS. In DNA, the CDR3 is TGTGCCAGCAGTTTCCCGCCGGGATCGCAAGAGACCCAGTACTTC. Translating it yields CASSFPPGSQETQYF.

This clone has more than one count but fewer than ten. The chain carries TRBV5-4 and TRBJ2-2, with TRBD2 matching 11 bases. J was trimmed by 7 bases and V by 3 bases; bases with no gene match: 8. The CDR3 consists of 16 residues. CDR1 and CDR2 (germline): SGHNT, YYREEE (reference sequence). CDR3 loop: CASSSGSGRVGGELFF. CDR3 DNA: TGTGCCAGCAGCTCCGGTAGCGGGAGGGTTGGCGGGGAGCTGTTTTTT.

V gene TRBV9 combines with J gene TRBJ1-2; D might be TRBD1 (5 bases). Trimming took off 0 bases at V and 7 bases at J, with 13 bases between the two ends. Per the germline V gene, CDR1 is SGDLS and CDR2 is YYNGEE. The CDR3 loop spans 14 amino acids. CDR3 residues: CASSVEPLGGGYTF. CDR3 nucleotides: TGTGCCAGCAGCGTAGAGCCCCTCGGGGGTGGCTACACCTTC. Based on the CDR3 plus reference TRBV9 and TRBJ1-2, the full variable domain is DSGVTQTPKHLITATGQRVTLRCSPRSGDLSVYWYQQSLDQGLQFLIQYYNGEERAKGNILERFSAQQFPDLHSELNLSSLELGDSALYFCASSVEPLGGGYTFGSGTRLTVV.